The entry below describes one T cell receptor beta chain. Authors' data handling: Estimates of nucleated cell counts were drawn from the amplification of reference gene primers. Produced via immunoSEQ multiplex PCR; TCRdb's table is partial and in-frame only. V and J calls plus clone size are reproduced from that table; the DNA served to infer D and trimming. This sample has about 59,000 clones, with 70% to 80% found just once. The CDR3 is made up of 10 amino acids. CDR1 and CDR2 (germline): SNHLY, FYNNEI. The V and J ends lost 8 bases and 6 bases respectively, with 7 bases between them. The data were taken from a study of blood T cell repertoires in COVID-19. Across the whole study: Material from acute and convalescent COVID-19 was sourced from the United States, Italy and Spain. T cells, B-cell-depleted T cells, or PBMCs supplied cDNA or gDNA.

The sequencing sample was made of peripheral blood. V and J are TRBV2 and TRBJ1-1; no reliable D call. The receptor's source is a man aged 55 to 69 with acute or convalescent COVID-19. CDR3 coding DNA: TGTGCCAGCTCATTTTCTGAAGCTTTCTTT. This codes for CASSFSEAFF.